This record concerns one TCR beta chain sequence. This sample is part of a study of blood T cell repertoires in COVID-19. Original methodology: It was from reference gene primer amplification that nucleated cell counts were estimated. Profiling relied on immunoSEQ multiplex PCR, and the TCRdb table lists in-frame clones only, not all of them. D and trimming were read from the DNA, whereas the V and J calls and clone size are those reported in that table. This sample has a few hundred thousand clones; approximately 86% occur once, and the top ten carry around 3.6%. The sequence derives from a young man with active or convalescent COVID-19. Input material: peripheral blood.

For the CDR3, the DNA is TGTGCCAGCAGTGAAGACCCGGGAAGAGATGGCTACACCTTC. It translates to CASSEDPGRDGYTF. The V and J genes are TRBV25-1 and TRBJ1-2; D is unclear. Trimming cost V 2 bases and J 6 bases, with 13 bases left between them. Germline CDR1 and CDR2: MGHDK and SYGVNS. The CDR3 spans 14 residues.